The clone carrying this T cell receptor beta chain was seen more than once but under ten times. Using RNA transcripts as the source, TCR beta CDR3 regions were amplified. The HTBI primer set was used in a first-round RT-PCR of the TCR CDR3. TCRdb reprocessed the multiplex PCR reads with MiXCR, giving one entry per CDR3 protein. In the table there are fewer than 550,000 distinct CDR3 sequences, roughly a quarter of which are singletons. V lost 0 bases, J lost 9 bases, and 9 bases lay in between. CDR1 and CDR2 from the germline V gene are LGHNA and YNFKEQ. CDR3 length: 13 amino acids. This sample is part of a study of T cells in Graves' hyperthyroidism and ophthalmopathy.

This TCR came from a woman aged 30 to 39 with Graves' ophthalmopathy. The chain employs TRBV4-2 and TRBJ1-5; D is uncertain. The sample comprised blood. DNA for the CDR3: TGTGCCAGCAGCCAAGATCACCTTTGGCCCCAGCATTTT. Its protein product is CASSQDHLWPQHF.